Listed here are 2 T cell receptor beta chains from one sample, sequenced in a study of cytomegalovirus exposure and HLA in healthy donors. Researchers ran the PCR with 60 Vbeta and 13 Jbeta primers. Measured with immunoSEQ multiplex PCR; TCRdb has only the in-frame clones, and not every one. This sample has some 70,000 clones, with approximately 78% found just once. Material: PBMCs. Receptors originate from a man between 18 and 35 years old in good health and CMV-seropositive.

V usage is TRBV6-1 and J usage is TRBJ1-5; D is undetermined. The CDR3 sequence is 15 residues long. V was cut by 0 bases and J by 0 bases, with 6 bases left in between. CDR1 and CDR2 from the germline V gene are MNHNS and SASEGT. The CDR3 nucleotides read TGTGCCAGCAGTGAAGCACGGGGTAGCAATCAGCCCCAGCATTTT. Amino acid sequence: CASSEARGSNQPQHF.

The chain is built from TRBV4-1 and TRBJ2-1; TRBD2 aligns across 9 bases. Germline CDR1 reads MGHRA; CDR2 reads YSYEKL. CDR3 length: 18 amino acids. After removal of 4 bases from V and 2 bases from J, the junction contained 12 bases not matched to a gene. CDR3 in amino acids: CASSRSGGSNAAYNEQFF. The CDR3 DNA follows: TGCGCCAGCAGCCGTAGCGGGGGCAGTAACGCAGCCTACAATGAGCAGTTCTTC.